This T cell receptor beta chain was captured by sequencing in a study of OX40 agonist ivuxolimab in advanced cancers. Study-wide context: The costimulatory receptor OX40 (CD134) was targeted by ivuxolimab, a fully human IgG2 agonistic monoclonal antibody. Three dose-escalation patients achieved partial responses, one with hepatocellular carcinoma and two with cutaneous melanoma. The paper covers the monotherapy dose-escalation part of the phase I ivuxolimab trial, which included N ≈ 52 patients. The purpose of peripheral TCRbeta sequencing was to test whether ivuxolimab changed TCR sequence diversity and led to clonal T-cell expansion. A male proportion of roughly 80% and a mean age of roughly 58 years, ranging from about 20 to 80, were recorded for the dose-escalation cohort. Prior anti-PD-1, anti-PD-L1 or anti-CTLA-4 therapy was permitted, and checkpoint inhibitors had been received by under 50% of dose-escalation patients. Intravenous ivuxolimab was administered to patients every 2 weeks at six dose levels: 0.01, 0.1, 0.3, 1.5, 3 and 10 mg/kg. Among the 50 to 55 dose-escalation patients, about 20 had hepatocellular carcinoma, about 15 melanoma, 9 renal cell carcinoma and 9 head and neck cancer.

The trial excluded patients who had a history of autoimmune disease or who were on systemic immunosuppression. Peripheral blood for TCR sequencing was collected from all dose cohorts at baseline, on cycle 4 day 1, and on cycle 7 day 1. The samples were drawn from a first-in-human, open-label, multicenter phase I dose-escalation trial of ivuxolimab. Adults with locally advanced or metastatic melanoma, renal cell, hepatocellular, or head and neck squamous cell carcinoma were enrolled in the trial. Before TCR sequencing, CD4+ T cells and CD8+ T cells from peripheral blood were sorted into separate populations. About this clone itself: Its antigen has not been determined. The record has no base qualities; no much larger clone is one base away.

Via the germline V gene, CDR1 is SGHTA and CDR2 FQGNSA. Including the terminal cysteine and phenylalanine, the CDR3 comprises 15 residues. Only the CDR3 DNA stays, 45 bases, in frame from base 1. Relative to germline, V is 5 bases shorter and J is 2 bases shorter, with 12 bases between their ends. Results and caveats for the whole study, not just this receptor: Low levels of normalized T-cell clonal expansion were also seen in some nonresponding patients. Clonal expansion of both CD4+ and CD8+ blood T cells was observed from baseline to week 6 at doses 0.1 to 3.0 mg/kg. In partial responders in the 0.1-3.0 mg/kg groups, normalized peripheral clonal expansion was found to be among the lowest, especially among CD8+ T cells. After ivuxolimab, CD8+ T cells had more expanded clones than CD4+ T cells on average. The antigen specificity of the clonally expanded peripheral T cells was not determined.

For sequencing of the TCRbeta CDR3 region, genomic DNA was extracted from the sorted cells. The immunoSEQ Assay was used to sequence the TCRbeta CDR3 regions. TCRdb limited this immuneACCESS table to in-frame rearrangements with V and J called. A share of clones is missing; checked studies link under half to unresolved V genes, and the rest is unexplained. In all, the sample holds 50,000 to 70,000 clones, and around 85% of those were seen once. In total, the top ten clones hold 0.7% to 0.9% of the sample. The sample consisted of CD4+ or CD8+ T cells sorted from blood, taken in a trial of the OX40 agonist ivuxolimab. The receptor was derived from an adult with an advanced solid tumor such as melanoma, head and neck, liver or kidney cancer. The chain couples TRBV7-2 to TRBJ2-2; the D call is possibly TRBD1 or TRBD2, each sharing 5 bases. The sequenced DNA is TGTGCCAGCAGCATTGGGGGTGTAAACACCGGGGAGCTGTTTTTT. Translated, it gives CASSIGGVNTGELFF.